This T cell receptor (beta chain) appears in the sequencing data of a study of blood T cell repertoires in COVID-19. Study as a whole: Acute and convalescent COVID-19 samples came from the United States, Italy and Spain.

As handled by the study authors: Estimation of nucleated cell counts was performed using reference gene primer amplification. Measured with immunoSEQ multiplex PCR; TCRdb has only the in-frame clones, and not every one. D and trimming come from the DNA, and the V and J calls and clone size come from that table. The sample carries 90,000 to 95,000 clones, about 91% recorded once. This CDR3 has 14 residues. Germline-derived CDR1 and CDR2 are MNHEY and SVGAGI. The V end was cut by 5 bases, the J end by 7 bases, with 15 bases between. This clonotype was sampled from a woman in her 70s with acute or convalescent COVID-19. Sequenced: peripheral blood. V is TRBV6-5 and J is TRBJ1-5; D might be TRBD1 (6 bases). CDR3 in amino acids: CASSTHRAKQPQHF. CDR3 nucleotide sequence: TGTGCCAGCAGTACACACAGGGCTAAACAGCCCCAGCATTTT.